This T cell receptor (beta chain) is drawn from a study of early T cells in non-severe SARS-CoV-2 infection. Findings and limits, study-wide: Clonotype matching in VDJdb favored anti-spike CD8 responses and did not capture private and CD4 specificities.

TCRdb ran MiXCR on the 5' RACE reads and lists one entry per CDR3 protein. The top ten clones hold under 4.5% of a sample with tens of thousands of distinct CDR3 sequences, around 9.3% of them seen once. This clonotype was seen a few times. Its antigen is unidentified. After removal of 2 bases from V and 1 base from J, the junction contained 8 bases not matched to a gene. CDR1 and CDR2 from the germline V gene are SGHTA and FQGTGA. This CDR3 spans 17 amino acids. The sample here was whole blood, taken at baseline. This sequence joins TRBV7-3 and TRBJ2-3; TRBD2 aligns across 8 bases. The sequence was obtained from an adult who was a healthcare worker with PCR-confirmed SARS-CoV-2 infection or an uninfected control (not recorded which). The DNA of the CDR3 is TGTGCCAGCAGCTTAGGTCCAACTAGCGGCCGCACAGATACGCAGTATTTT. As protein: CASSLGPTSGRTDTQYF.